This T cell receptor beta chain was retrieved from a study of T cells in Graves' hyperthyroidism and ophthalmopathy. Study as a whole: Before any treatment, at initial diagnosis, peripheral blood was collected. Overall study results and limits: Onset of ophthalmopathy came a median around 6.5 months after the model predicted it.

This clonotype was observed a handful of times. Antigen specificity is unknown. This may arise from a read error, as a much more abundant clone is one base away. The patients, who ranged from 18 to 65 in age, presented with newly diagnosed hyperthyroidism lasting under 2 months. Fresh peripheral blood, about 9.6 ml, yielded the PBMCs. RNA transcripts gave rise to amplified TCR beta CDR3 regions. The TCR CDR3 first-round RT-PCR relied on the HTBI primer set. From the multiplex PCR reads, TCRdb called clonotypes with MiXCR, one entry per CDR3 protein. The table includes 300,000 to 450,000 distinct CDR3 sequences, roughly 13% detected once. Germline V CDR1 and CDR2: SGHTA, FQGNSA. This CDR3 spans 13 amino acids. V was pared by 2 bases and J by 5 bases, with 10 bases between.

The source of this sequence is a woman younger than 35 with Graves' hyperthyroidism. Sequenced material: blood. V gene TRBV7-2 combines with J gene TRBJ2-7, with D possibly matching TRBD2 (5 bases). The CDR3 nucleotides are TGTGCCAGCAGCTTACCCCCGACTAACGAGCAGTACTTC. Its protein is CASSLPPTNEQYF.